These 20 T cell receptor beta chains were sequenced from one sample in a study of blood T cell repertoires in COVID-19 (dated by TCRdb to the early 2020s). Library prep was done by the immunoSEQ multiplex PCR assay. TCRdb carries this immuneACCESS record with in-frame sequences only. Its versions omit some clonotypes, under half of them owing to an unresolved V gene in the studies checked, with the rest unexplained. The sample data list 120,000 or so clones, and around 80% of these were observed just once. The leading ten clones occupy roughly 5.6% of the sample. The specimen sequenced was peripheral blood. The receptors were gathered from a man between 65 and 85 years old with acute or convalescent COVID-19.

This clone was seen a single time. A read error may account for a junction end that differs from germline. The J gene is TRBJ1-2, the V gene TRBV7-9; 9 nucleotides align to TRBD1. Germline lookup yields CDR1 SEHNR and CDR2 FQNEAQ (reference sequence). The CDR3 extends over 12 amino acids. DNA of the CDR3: TGTGCCAGCAGCTTAGTGGGACAGGGAGAGAGATTC. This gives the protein CASSLVGQGERF.

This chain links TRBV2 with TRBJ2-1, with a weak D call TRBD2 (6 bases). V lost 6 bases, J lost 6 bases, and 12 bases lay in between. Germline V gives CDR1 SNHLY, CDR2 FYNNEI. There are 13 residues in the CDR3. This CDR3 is CASSQTRGNEQFF. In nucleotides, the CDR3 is TGTGCCAGCAGCCAGACTAGGGGCAATGAGCAGTTCTTC.

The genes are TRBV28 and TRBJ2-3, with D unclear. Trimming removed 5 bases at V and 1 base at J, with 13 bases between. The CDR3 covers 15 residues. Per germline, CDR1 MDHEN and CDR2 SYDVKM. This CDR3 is CASSTPPKRTDTQYF. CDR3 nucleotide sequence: TGTGCCAGCAGTACCCCCCCTAAACGCACAGATACGCAGTATTTT.

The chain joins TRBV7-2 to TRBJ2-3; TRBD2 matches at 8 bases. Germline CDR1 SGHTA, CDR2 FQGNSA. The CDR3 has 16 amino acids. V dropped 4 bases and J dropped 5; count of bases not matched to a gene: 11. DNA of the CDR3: TGTGCCAGCAGCTCGCCGGAGCGGGAGTGGGGAGATACGCAGTATTTT. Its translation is CASSSPEREWGDTQYF.

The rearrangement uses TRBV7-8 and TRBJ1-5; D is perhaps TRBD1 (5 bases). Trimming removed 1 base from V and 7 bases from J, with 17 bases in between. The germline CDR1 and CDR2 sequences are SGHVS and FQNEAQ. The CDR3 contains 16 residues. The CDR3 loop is CASSLGGGAGDQPQHF. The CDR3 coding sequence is TGTGCCAGCAGCTTAGGCGGAGGGGCTGGGGACCAGCCCCAGCATTTT.

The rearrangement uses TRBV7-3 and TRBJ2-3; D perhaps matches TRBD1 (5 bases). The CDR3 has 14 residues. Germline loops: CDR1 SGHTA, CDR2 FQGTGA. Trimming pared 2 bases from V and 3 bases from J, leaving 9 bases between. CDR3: CASSLFPGTDTQYF. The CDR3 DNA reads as TGTGCCAGCAGCTTATTTCCAGGGACAGATACGCAGTATTTT. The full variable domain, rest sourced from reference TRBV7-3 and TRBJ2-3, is GAGVSQTPSNKVTEKGKYVELRCDPISGHTALYWYRQSLGQGPEFLIYFQGTGAADDSGLPNDRFFAVRPEGSVSTLKIQRTERGDSAVYLCASSLFPGTDTQYFGPGTRLTVL.

The CDR3: CASSTDRGPNNEQFF. The DNA for the CDR3 is TGTGCCAGCAGTACGGACAGGGGCCCCAACAATGAGCAGTTCTTC. The rearrangement links TRBV2 to TRBJ2-1, with TRBD1 matching 9 bases. V was clipped by 5 bases and J by 5 bases; unmatched bases: 7. CDR1 SNHLY and CDR2 FYNNEI come from the germline V gene. CDR3 length: 15 amino acids.

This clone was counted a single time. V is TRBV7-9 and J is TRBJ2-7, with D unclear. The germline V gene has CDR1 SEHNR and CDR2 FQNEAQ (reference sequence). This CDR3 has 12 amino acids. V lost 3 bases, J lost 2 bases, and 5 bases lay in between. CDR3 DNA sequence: TGTGCCAGCAGCTTTGCGGCCTACGAGCAGTACTTC. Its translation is CASSFAAYEQYF.

In nucleotides, the CDR3 is TGTGCCAGCAGTGATCCCCACAATTATAGCAATCAGCCCCAGCATTTT. It yields the protein CASSDPHNYSNQPQHF. This chain joins TRBV25-1 and TRBJ1-5; no definite D call. The CDR3 is 16 residues long. The germline V gene has CDR1 MGHDK and CDR2 SYGVNS. Trimming cost V 3 bases and J 0 bases, with 12 bases left between them.

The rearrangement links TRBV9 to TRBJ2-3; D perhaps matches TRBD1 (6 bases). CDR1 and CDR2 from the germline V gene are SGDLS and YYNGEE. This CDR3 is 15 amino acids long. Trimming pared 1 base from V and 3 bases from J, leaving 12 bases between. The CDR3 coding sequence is TGTGCCAGCAGCGTATTGGGACACCAGACAGATACGCAGTATTTT. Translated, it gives CASSVLGHQTDTQYF.

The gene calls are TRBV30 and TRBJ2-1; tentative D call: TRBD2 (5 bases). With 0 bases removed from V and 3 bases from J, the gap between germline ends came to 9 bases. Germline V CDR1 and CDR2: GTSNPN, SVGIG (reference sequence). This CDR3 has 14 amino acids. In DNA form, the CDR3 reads TGTGCCTGGAGTGTAGGCCGGGGCTACAATGAGCAGTTCTTC. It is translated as CAWSVGRGYNEQFF.

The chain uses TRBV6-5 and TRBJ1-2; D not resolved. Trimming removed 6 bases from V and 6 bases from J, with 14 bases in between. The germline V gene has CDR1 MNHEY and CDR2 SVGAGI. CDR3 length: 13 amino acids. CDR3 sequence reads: CASRPRVWNGYTF. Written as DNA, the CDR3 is TGTGCCAGCAGACCCCGGGTGTGGAATGGCTACACCTTC.

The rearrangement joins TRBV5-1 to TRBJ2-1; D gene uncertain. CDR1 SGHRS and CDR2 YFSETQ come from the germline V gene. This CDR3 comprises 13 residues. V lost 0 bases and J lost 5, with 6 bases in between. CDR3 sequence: CASSLGRDNEQFF. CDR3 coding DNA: TGCGCCAGCAGCTTGGGCCGGGACAATGAGCAGTTCTTC.

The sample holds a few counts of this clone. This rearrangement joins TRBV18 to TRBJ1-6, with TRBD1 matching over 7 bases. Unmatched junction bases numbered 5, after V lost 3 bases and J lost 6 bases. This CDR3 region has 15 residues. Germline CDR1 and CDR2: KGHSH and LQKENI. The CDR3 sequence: CASSPDQGVNSPLHF. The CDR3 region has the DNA TGTGCCAGCTCACCGGACCAGGGGGTTAATTCACCCCTCCACTTT.

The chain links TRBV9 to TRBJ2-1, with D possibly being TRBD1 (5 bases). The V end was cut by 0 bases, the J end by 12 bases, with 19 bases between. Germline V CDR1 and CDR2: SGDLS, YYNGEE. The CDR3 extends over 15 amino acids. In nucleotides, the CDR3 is TGTGCCAGCAGCGTAGCGGCAGACCCACGCCAGGGGCAGTTCTTC. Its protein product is CASSVAADPRQGQFF.

CDR3 loop: CASSFRVDNSPLHF. As DNA, the CDR3 is TGTGCCAGCAGTTTCCGGGTCGATAATTCACCCCTCCACTTT. This chain joins TRBV28 and TRBJ1-6; D uncertain. The CDR3 contains 14 residues. The ends were cut back, 3 bases at V and 5 bases at J, with 8 bases in the middle. Germline V gene data show CDR1 as MDHEN and CDR2 as SYDVKM.

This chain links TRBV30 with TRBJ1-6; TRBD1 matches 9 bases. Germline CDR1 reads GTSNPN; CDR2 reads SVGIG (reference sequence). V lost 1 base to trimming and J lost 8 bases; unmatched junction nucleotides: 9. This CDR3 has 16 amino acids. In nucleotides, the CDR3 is TGTGCCTGGAGTGATAAGGGACAGGGATCATATTCACCCCTCCACTTT. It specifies CAWSDKGQGSYSPLHF.

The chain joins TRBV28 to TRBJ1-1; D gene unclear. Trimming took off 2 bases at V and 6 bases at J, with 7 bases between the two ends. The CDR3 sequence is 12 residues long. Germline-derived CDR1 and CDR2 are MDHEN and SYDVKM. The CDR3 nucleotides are TGTGCCAGCAGTTTAGTTTTCTCTGAAGCTTTCTTT. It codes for CASSLVFSEAFF.

This CDR3 reads CASGTSGGNTQYF. In nucleotides, the CDR3 is TGTGCCAGCGGGACTAGCGGCGGTAATACGCAGTATTTT. This chain joins TRBV3-1 (or the pseudogene TRBV3-2) and TRBJ2-3; 11 bases match TRBD2. Germline-derived CDR1 and CDR2 are LGHDT and YNNKEL (reference sequence). With V trimmed by 8 bases and J by 7 bases, 5 bases remained unmatched. The length of the CDR3 is 13 residues.

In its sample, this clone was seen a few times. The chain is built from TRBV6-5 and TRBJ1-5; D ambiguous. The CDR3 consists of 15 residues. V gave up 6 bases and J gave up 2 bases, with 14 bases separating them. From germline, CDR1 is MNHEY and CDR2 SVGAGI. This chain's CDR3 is CASSPLSQGNQPQHF. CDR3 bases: TGTGCCAGCAGCCCCCTTAGTCAGGGCAATCAGCCCCAGCATTTT.